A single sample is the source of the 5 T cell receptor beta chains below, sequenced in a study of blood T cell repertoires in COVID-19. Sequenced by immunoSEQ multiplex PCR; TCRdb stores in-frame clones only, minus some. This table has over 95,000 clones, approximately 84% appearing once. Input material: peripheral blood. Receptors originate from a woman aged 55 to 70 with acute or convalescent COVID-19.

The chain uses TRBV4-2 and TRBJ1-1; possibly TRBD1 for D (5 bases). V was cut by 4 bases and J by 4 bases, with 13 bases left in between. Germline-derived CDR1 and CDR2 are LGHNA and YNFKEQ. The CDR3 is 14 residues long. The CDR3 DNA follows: TGTGCCAGCAGCCTCAACAGGAGGGGCACTGAAGCTTTCTTT. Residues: CASSLNRRGTEAFF.

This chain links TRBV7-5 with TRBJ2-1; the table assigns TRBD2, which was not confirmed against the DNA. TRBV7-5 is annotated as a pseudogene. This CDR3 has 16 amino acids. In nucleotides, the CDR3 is TGTGCCAGAAGCCGCAGCCGGACTAGCGGAAACAATGAGCAGTTCTTC. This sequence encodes CARSRSRTSGNNEQFF.

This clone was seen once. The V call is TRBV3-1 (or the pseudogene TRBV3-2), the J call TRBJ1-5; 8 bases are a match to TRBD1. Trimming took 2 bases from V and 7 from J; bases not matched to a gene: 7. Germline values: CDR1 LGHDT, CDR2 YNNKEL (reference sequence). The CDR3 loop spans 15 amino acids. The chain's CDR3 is CASSQTGQGGQPQHF. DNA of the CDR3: TGTGCCAGCAGCCAAACCGGACAGGGAGGGCAGCCCCAGCATTTT.

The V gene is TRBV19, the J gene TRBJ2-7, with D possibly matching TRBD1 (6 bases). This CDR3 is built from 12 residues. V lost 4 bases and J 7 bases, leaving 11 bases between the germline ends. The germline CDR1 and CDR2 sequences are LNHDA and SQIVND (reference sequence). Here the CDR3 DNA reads TGTGCCAGTAGTACTTTGGGGGCTGAGCAGTACTTC. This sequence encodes CASSTLGAEQYF.

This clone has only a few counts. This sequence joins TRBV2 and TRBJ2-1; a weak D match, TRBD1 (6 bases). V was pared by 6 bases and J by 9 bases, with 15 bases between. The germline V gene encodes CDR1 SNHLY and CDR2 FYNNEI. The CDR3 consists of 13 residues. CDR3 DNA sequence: TGTGCCAGCAGGACCGGCCTCAGGGGTGAGCAGTTCTTC. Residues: CASRTGLRGEQFF.